This TCR beta chain stems from a study of metastatic and nonmetastatic thyroid tumors. About the study: Both malignant and benign thyroid patients supplied peripheral blood and tumor or nodule tissue samples, across which the repertoires of these patients were then compared.

The CDR3 has 15 amino acids. V lost 8 bases, J lost 4 bases, and 10 bases stayed unmatched. This clone was observed many times. Its antigen is undetermined. Study conclusions and caveats: TCR beta diversity was reportedly significantly higher in malignant thyroid tumors than benign nodules, in blood and tumor.

Original processing methods: The authors used CDR3 differences across clinicopathological groups to build a distant-metastasis classifier for papillary thyroid cancer. MiXCR re-clonotyped the PCR reads for TCRdb. These V and J calls derive from TCRdb rather than the authors' analysis. The sample lists 20,000 to 25,000 clones, approximately 10% seen once, with about 8% in the top ten. Not a single patient had been given any form of treatment at any point before undergoing thyroid surgery. The sequencing sample was made of blood. The source is a female donor with papillary thyroid cancer or a benign thyroid nodule (not recorded which). Some clones in this sample may be carry-over from other donors' samples. The chain has TRBV12-3 or TRBV12-4 and TRBJ2-3; 9 bases align to TRBD2. CDR3 DNA sequence: TGTGCCAGCTTCATTAGCGGGAGAGTTGCAGATACGCAGTATTTT. Its translation: CASFISGRVADTQYF.